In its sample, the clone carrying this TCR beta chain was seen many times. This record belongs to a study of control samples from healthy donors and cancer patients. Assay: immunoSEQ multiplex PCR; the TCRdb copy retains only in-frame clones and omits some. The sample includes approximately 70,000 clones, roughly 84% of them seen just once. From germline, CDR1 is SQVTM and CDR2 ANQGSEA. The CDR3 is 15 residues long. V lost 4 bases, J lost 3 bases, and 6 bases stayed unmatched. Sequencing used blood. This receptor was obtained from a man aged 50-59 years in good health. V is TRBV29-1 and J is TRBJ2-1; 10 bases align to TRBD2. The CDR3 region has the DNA TGCAGCGTTGCCCTAGCGGGAGCGTACTACAATGAGCAGTTCTTC. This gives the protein CSVALAGAYYNEQFF.